These 7 T cell receptor beta chains share one sample of origin, sequenced in a study of shared clonotypes between healthy human individuals (dated by TCRdb to 2019 to 2021). Libraries came from the immunoSEQ multiplex PCR assay. Drawn from immuneACCESS, this table holds only the in-frame rearrangements with V and J called that TCRdb kept. Clones are partly lost; checked studies trace under half to an unresolved V gene and leave the rest unexplained. This sample lists around 2,100,000 clones; about 95% were detected once. Of the sample, approximately 1.2% falls within the top ten clones. CD8 naive samples consisted of CD45RO-negative cells that were positively selected for CCR7, yielding a CD45RA+CCR7+ population without TemRA cells. The sample comprised naive CD8+ T cells sorted from blood. The sample's cell subset or site label, decoded: CD45RA+CCR7+. Receptors were obtained from a man younger than 35 in good health.

The chain is built from TRBV6-5 and TRBJ2-5, with a weak D call TRBD2 (6 bases). V was cut by 0 bases and J by 7 bases, with 15 bases left in between. The CDR3 is made up of 15 amino acids. Germline lookup yields CDR1 MNHEY and CDR2 SVGAGI. The CDR3 sequence: CASSYSIGTGGTQYF. CDR3 bases: TGTGCCAGCAGTTACTCCATAGGGACCGGGGGGACCCAGTACTTC.

The rearrangement joins TRBV18 to TRBJ2-3; D is ambiguous. The V gene lost 0 bases and the J gene lost 2 bases, with 6 bases spanning the gap. The germline CDR1 and CDR2 sequences are KGHSH and LQKENI. The CDR3 loop spans 14 amino acids. The CDR3 DNA follows: TGTGCCAGCTCACCACCGGCTATCACAGATACGCAGTATTTT. Protein sequence: CASSPPAITDTQYF. Full variable domain (missing parts from reference TRBV18 and TRBJ2-3): NAGVMQNPRHLVRRRGQEARLRCSPMKGHSHVYWYRQLPEEGLKFMVYLQKENIIDESGMPKERFSAEFPKEGPSILRIQQVVRGDSAAYFCASSPPAITDTQYFGPGTRLTVL.

The gene calls are TRBV27 and TRBJ2-7; possibly TRBD2 for D (6 bases). Germline lookup yields CDR1 MNHEY and CDR2 SMNVEV (reference sequence). This CDR3 contains 16 residues. Trimming removed 6 bases at V and 3 bases at J, with 21 bases between. The DNA for the CDR3 is TGTGCCAGCAGCCGAGGACTAATAAATAACGGCTACGAGCAGTACTTC. Amino acid sequence: CASSRGLINNGYEQYF.

The chain couples TRBV13 to TRBJ2-2, with a possible D match to TRBD2 (5 bases). CDR1 is PRHDT and CDR2 is FYEKMQ in the germline V gene (reference sequence). The ends were cut back, 5 bases at V and 6 bases at J, with 10 bases in the middle. The CDR3 spans 13 residues. For the CDR3, the DNA is TGTGCCAGCAGCACACTAGTCTCCGGGGAGCTGTTTTTT. Translated: CASSTLVSGELFF. The variable domain in full, with the rest retrieved from reference TRBV13 and TRBJ2-2, is AAGVIQSPRHLIKEKRETATLKCYPIPRHDTVYWYQQGPGQDPQFLISFYEKMQSDKGSIPDRFSAQQFSDYHSELNMSSLELGDSALYFCASSTLVSGELFFGEGSRLTVL.

CDR3: CATTTGGGDQPQHF. Here the CDR3 DNA reads TGTGCCACAACTACAGGGGGCGGTGATCAGCCCCAGCATTTT. V is TRBV19 and J is TRBJ1-5; 9 nucleotides align to TRBD1. The germline V gene encodes CDR1 LNHDA and CDR2 SQIVND (reference sequence). The V gene end was trimmed by 10 bases and the J gene end by 5 bases; junction bases not matched to a gene: 9. The CDR3 is 14 residues long.

The chain employs TRBV27 and TRBJ2-7, with D possibly TRBD1 on 5 matching bases. V was clipped by 10 bases and J by 5 bases, with 24 bases between them. The CDR3 contains 15 residues. Germline CDR1 reads MNHEY; CDR2 reads SMNVEV (reference sequence). Here the CDR3 reads CATTSLGAGSNEQYF. The CDR3 DNA is TGTGCCACCACCTCACTTGGGGCAGGGTCGAACGAGCAGTACTTC.

In its sample, this clone was seen once. The chain couples TRBV5-6 to TRBJ2-7, with TRBD1 matching over 7 bases. With 0 bases clipped from V and 5 bases from J, the junction kept 8 bases outside the gene matches. The CDR3 loop spans 15 amino acids. CDR1 is SGHDT and CDR2 is YYEEEE in the germline V gene. The CDR3 DNA sequence: TGTGCCAGCAGCTTGGGACAGGGAAAGCTACACGAGCAGTACTTC. Amino acid sequence: CASSLGQGKLHEQYF.